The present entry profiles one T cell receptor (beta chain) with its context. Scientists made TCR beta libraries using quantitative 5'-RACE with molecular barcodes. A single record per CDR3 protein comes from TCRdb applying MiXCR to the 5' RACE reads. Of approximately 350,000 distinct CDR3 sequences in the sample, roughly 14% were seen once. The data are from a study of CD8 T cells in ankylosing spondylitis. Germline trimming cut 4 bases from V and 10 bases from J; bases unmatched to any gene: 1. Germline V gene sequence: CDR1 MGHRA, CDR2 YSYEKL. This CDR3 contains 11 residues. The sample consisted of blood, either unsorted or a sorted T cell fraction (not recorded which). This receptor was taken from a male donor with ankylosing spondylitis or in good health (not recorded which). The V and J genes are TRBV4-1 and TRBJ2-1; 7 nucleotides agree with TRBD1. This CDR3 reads CASSLGQEQFF. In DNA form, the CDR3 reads TGCGCCAGCAGCCTGGGACAGGAGCAGTTCTTC.